The source of this T cell receptor beta chain is a study of CD8+ T cells in alopecia areata. Study findings and constraints: It was less clear whether patients shared TCRs than it was in mice, possibly because of HLA. For lesional scalp, especially alopecia totalis/universalis, clonality was higher than in normal scalp.

Extracted RNA was reverse transcribed, and the resulting cDNA served as sequencing template. The protocol was immunoSEQ multiplex PCR, while the TCRdb copy is restricted to in-frame clones and leaves out a portion. The sample has fewer than 90,000 clones; roughly half are singletons. For this clone: Its antigen is not identified.

Germline V gene data show CDR1 as MGHRA and CDR2 as YSYEKL. This CDR3 has 15 residues. V lost 3 bases and J lost 4, with 16 bases in between. In alopecia areata patients, both lesional scalp punch biopsies and peripheral blood were collected. The specimen sequenced was NKG2D-high CD8+ T cells sorted from blood. The clonotype was recovered from a human donor with alopecia areata. The rearrangement joins TRBV4-1 to TRBJ2-7; TRBD2 is a possible D gene (7 bases). The CDR3 nucleotides read TGCGCCAGCAGCCACCCGGGGGGCGGACTATACGAGCAGTACTTC. Its protein is CASSHPGGGLYEQYF.